The 5 T cell receptor beta chains below all came from one sample that was sequenced in a study. TCRdb redid the calling of the 5' RACE reads with MiXCR, one entry per CDR3 protein. The sample shows some 13,000 distinct CDR3 sequences, around a quarter of them seen only once. The sample comprised naive CD4+ T cells sorted from blood. As to subset: naive CD4+ T cells, CD4+CD45RA+CD25-. These receptors all stem from a female donor with breast cancer.

The rearrangement links TRBV27 to TRBJ2-1; D uncertain. Germline CDR1 is MNHEY and CDR2 is SMNVEV (reference sequence). Trimming took off 6 bases at V and 8 bases at J, with 8 bases between the two ends. The CDR3 covers 11 residues. The CDR3 reads CASRHLDEQFF. Written as DNA, the CDR3 is TGTGCCAGCAGGCATTTGGATGAGCAGTTCTTC.

This clonotype was counted a few times. This sequence joins TRBV18 and TRBJ1-1; D is possibly TRBD1 (5 bases). The CDR3 extends over 13 amino acids. V was shortened by 6 bases and J by 1 base, with 9 bases between the two germline ends. The germline CDR1 and CDR2 sequences are KGHSH and LQKENI. The CDR3 nucleotides read TGTGCCAGCTCCAGGGTCAAGAACACTGAAGCTTTCTTT. It is translated as CASSRVKNTEAFF. Full variable domain (outside the CDR3, taken from reference TRBV18 and TRBJ1-1): NAGVMQNPRHLVRRRGQEARLRCSPMKGHSHVYWYRQLPEEGLKFMVYLQKENIIDESGMPKERFSAEFPKEGPSILRIQQVVRGDSAAYFCASSRVKNTEAFFGQGTRLTVV.

This clonotype is deemed medium-sized. J is TRBJ2-1 and V is TRBV5-1; D is perhaps TRBD2 (6 bases). CDR1 and CDR2 (germline): SGHRS, YFSETQ. V shed 4 bases and J shed 10 bases, with 21 bases lying between them. There are 15 residues in the CDR3. The CDR3 nucleotides are TGCGCCAGCAGCAGCGGAGGGCCCCAGTATCGGGAGCAGTTCTTC. It encodes CASSSGGPQYREQFF.

The chain links TRBV28 to TRBJ1-5, with TRBD1 identical over 10 bases. Per the germline V gene, CDR1 is MDHEN and CDR2 is SYDVKM. CDR3 length: 15 residues. The V gene end was trimmed by 5 bases and the J gene end by 6 bases; junction bases not matched to a gene: 7. CDR3 region: CASSPPGQGSQPQHF. The CDR3 DNA sequence: TGTGCCAGCAGTCCCCCGGGACAGGGGAGTCAGCCCCAGCATTTT.

A note on this clonotype: This sequence may be a read error, since a much larger clone differs from it by one base. This chain joins TRBV2 and TRBJ1-1; no reliable D call. The CDR3 sequence is 12 residues long. The germline V and J ends were trimmed by 6 bases and 9 bases, with 14 bases remaining between them. The germline V gene has CDR1 SNHLY and CDR2 FYNNEI. The CDR3 spells CASRPSRTQAFF. Written as DNA, the CDR3 is TGTGCCAGCAGGCCGTCCAGAACGCAAGCTTTCTTT.